Each of the 17 T cell receptor beta chains below was sequenced from the same sample in a study of blood T cell repertoires in COVID-19. TCRdb's table, derived via immunoSEQ multiplex PCR, lists solely in-frame clones and lacks some. Seen here are 110,000 to 150,000 clones, more than 75% observed once, and the top ten hold 3.5% to 4.5%. Sequencing used peripheral blood. The receptors derive from a woman aged 40 to 55 with acute or convalescent COVID-19.

The chain combines TRBV6-2 or TRBV6-3 with TRBJ1-2; possibly TRBD1 for D (6 bases). V gave up 4 bases and J gave up 4 bases, with 16 bases separating them. The length of the CDR3 is 15 residues. CDR1 is MNHEY, CDR2 SVGEGT, per germline. The CDR3 region is CASSFPDSSPYGYTF. CDR3 sequence (DNA): TGTGCCAGCAGTTTCCCGGACAGTTCCCCCTATGGCTACACCTTC.

The chain couples TRBV27 to TRBJ1-1, with 7 bases matching TRBD1. The trim removed 3 bases at V and 11 bases at J, leaving 6 bases unmatched. CDR3 length: 12 residues. Germline CDR1 MNHEY, CDR2 SMNVEV (reference sequence). The CDR3 region has the DNA TGTGCCAGCAGTTTCAGGGGACAGACTGCTTTCTTT. Its protein is CASSFRGQTAFF.

V gene TRBV19 combines with J gene TRBJ2-2; TRBD1 might be the D (6 bases). The CDR3 contains 16 residues. The germline V and J ends were trimmed by 5 bases and 2 bases, with 15 bases remaining between them. Germline V lookup: CDR1 LNHDA, CDR2 SQIVND (reference sequence). In DNA, the CDR3 is TGTGCCAGTAGTCCCGTTGACAGGCGAAACACCGGGGAGCTGTTTTTT. Translated, it gives CASSPVDRRNTGELFF.

The chain couples TRBV5-4 to TRBJ1-3, with D maybe TRBD1 (6 bases). V was pared by 7 bases and J by 0 bases, with 14 bases between. Per germline, CDR1 SGHNT and CDR2 YYREEE (reference sequence). The CDR3 is 15 residues long. The CDR3 nucleotides are TGTGCCAGCGGAAGGACAGCGAACTCTGGAAACACCATATATTTT. Amino acid sequence: CASGRTANSGNTIYF.

J is TRBJ1-5 and V is TRBV23-1; D unclear. TRBV23-1 is an ORF for which the function is uncertain. Deletions cut 11 bases from V and 0 bases from J, with 20 bases between. The CDR3 has 16 residues. In DNA, the CDR3 is TGCGCCCCGGGCCTAGGGAGTCGGGGTAGCAATCAGCCCCAGCATTTT. Its translation: CAPGLGSRGSNQPQHF.

CDR3 nucleotides: TGTGCCAGCAGCTTGGGTTTGGCAGGGCCCTTTGAGCAGTACTTC. Translated: CASSLGLAGPFEQYF. The chain couples TRBV7-6 to TRBJ2-7; the D gene is possibly TRBD1 (5 bases). This CDR3 has 15 amino acids. The V gene's germline CDR1 is SGHVS and CDR2 FNYEAQ. V was shortened by 3 bases and J by 7 bases, with 19 bases between the two germline ends.

The chain carries TRBV21-1 and TRBJ2-7; TRBD2 is taken as the D call from the table, unchecked against the DNA. TRBV21-1 is flagged as a pseudogene. The CDR3 is 15 amino acids. The CDR3 sequence is CASPTPGGTTYEQYF. The CDR3, as DNA: TGTGCCAGCCCTACCCCCGGGGGTACAACCTACGAGCAGTACTTC.

V usage is TRBV6-4 and J usage is TRBJ1-2; 11 nucleotides agree with TRBD1. The CDR3 is 14 residues long. Losses at the gene ends were 1 base for V and 7 bases for J; bases not matched to a gene: 2. Germline V gene lookup returns CDR1 MRHNA and CDR2 SNTAGT. The CDR3 region has the DNA TGTGCCAGCAGTGACTGGGACAGGGGGTTTGGCTACACCTTC. It translates to CASSDWDRGFGYTF.

The J gene is TRBJ2-5, the V gene TRBV6-6, with 10 bases identical to TRBD2. V dropped 5 bases and J dropped 5; count of bases not matched to a gene: 5. Germline V gives CDR1 MNHNY, CDR2 SVGAGI (reference sequence). There are 14 residues in the CDR3. CDR3 region: CASSVAGGLETQYF. The DNA for the CDR3 is TGTGCCAGCAGTGTAGCGGGGGGCCTTGAGACCCAGTACTTC.

The chain recombines TRBV5-1 with TRBJ1-1; D is unresolved. The CDR3 spans 13 residues. The V gene lost 0 bases and the J gene lost 4 bases, with 7 bases spanning the gap. CDR1 is SGHRS and CDR2 is YFSETQ in the germline V gene. This chain's CDR3 is CASSLGGTTEAFF. In nucleotides, the CDR3 is TGCGCCAGCAGCTTGGGAGGCACCACTGAAGCTTTCTTT. Looking up the rest from reference TRBV5-1 and TRBJ1-1 gives the full variable domain: KAGVTQTPRYLIKTRGQQVTLSCSPISGHRSVSWYQQTPGQGLQFLFEYFSETQRNKGNFPGRFSGRQFSNSRSEMNVSTLELGDSALYLCASSLGGTTEAFFGQGTRLTVV.

The rearrangement links TRBV19 to TRBJ1-1; TRBD1 aligns across 7 bases. CDR1 is LNHDA, CDR2 SQIVND, per germline (reference sequence). J lost 1 base, V lost 1 base, and 0 bases had no gene match. The length of the CDR3 is 14 residues. CDR3 in amino acids: CASSIGQGNTEAFF. For the CDR3, the DNA is TGTGCCAGTAGTATAGGACAGGGGAACACTGAAGCTTTCTTT.

The chain couples TRBV18 to TRBJ1-2; 12 bases map to TRBD1. With 5 bases clipped from V and 6 bases from J, the junction kept 10 bases outside the gene matches. The CDR3 has 16 residues. Germline loops: CDR1 KGHSH, CDR2 LQKENI. This CDR3 reads CASSSLPGQGAHGYTF. In DNA, the CDR3 is TGTGCCAGCTCATCTCTTCCGGGACAGGGGGCACATGGCTACACCTTC.

The chain recombines TRBV6-5 with TRBJ2-5; D is unclear. CDR1 is MNHEY and CDR2 is SVGAGI in the germline V gene. The V end lost 0 bases, the J end lost 4 bases, and 12 bases lay between the germline ends. The CDR3 runs 15 residues. The chain's CDR3 is CASSYSTGPGETQYF. CDR3 sequence (DNA): TGTGCCAGCAGTTACTCCACCGGCCCGGGAGAGACCCAGTACTTC.

V gene TRBV27 combines with J gene TRBJ1-1; TRBD1 aligns across 9 bases. Trimming at V came to 7 bases and at J to 1 base, leaving 4 bases not matched to a gene. Per the germline V gene, CDR1 is MNHEY and CDR2 is SMNVEV (reference sequence). The CDR3 is 14 residues long. The CDR3, as DNA: TGTGCCAGCAAACAGACAGGGGGGAACACTGAAGCTTTCTTT. Translation: CASKQTGGNTEAFF.

The genes are TRBV10-3 and TRBJ2-7; the match to TRBD2 covers 10 bases. Per the germline V gene, CDR1 is ENHRY and CDR2 is SYGVKD. Trimming at V came to 5 bases and at J to 6 bases, leaving 10 bases not matched to a gene. CDR3 length: 15 amino acids. The CDR3 here is CAISTLAGGVGEQYF. The CDR3 DNA reads as TGTGCCATCAGTACCTTAGCGGGAGGTGTGGGCGAGCAGTACTTC.

The chain has TRBV5-8 and TRBJ2-5; D might be TRBD2 (5 bases). CDR3 length equals 14 residues. The V end was cut by 4 bases, the J end by 2 bases, with 12 bases between. Germline-derived CDR1 and CDR2 are SGHTS and YDEGEE. The CDR3 DNA follows: TGTGCCAGCAGCCACCGACGGGAACAAGAGACCCAGTACTTC. As protein: CASSHRREQETQYF.

The chain uses TRBV7-2 and TRBJ1-4, with no clear D. Germline CDR1 and CDR2: SGHTA and FQGNSA. CDR3 length equals 13 residues. V lost 6 bases and J 7 bases, leaving 12 bases between the germline ends. The CDR3 is CASSPPVAEKLFF. CDR3 in DNA: TGTGCCAGCAGTCCCCCGGTAGCTGAAAAACTGTTTTTT.